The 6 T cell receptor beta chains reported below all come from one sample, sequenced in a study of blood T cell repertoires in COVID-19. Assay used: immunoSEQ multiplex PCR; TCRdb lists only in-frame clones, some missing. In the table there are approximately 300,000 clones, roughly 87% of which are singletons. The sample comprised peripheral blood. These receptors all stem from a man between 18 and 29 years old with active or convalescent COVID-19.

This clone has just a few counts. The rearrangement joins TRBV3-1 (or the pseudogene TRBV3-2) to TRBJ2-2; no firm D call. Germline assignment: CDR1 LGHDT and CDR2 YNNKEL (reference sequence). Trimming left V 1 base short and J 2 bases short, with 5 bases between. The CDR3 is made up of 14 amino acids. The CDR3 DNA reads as TGTGCCAGCAGCCAAGCCCTAAACACCGGGGAGCTGTTTTTT. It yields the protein CASSQALNTGELFF.

The CDR3 sequence: CAISETGWEAQPQHF. The CDR3 nucleotides read TGTGCCATCAGTGAGACCGGCTGGGAGGCTCAGCCCCAGCATTTT. This chain connects TRBV10-3 to TRBJ1-5; D is unresolved. Trimming shortened V by 2 bases and J by 6 bases, and 14 bases separated the two germline ends. CDR1 is ENHRY and CDR2 is SYGVKD in the germline V gene. The CDR3 has 15 amino acids.

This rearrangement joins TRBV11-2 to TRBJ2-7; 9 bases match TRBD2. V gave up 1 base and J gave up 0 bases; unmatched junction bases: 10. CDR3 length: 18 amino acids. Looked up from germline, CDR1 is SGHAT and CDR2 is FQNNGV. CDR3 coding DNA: TGTGCCAGCAGCTTAGGGGTTAGCGGGGGACTAAGCTCCTACGAGCAGTACTTC. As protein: CASSLGVSGGLSSYEQYF.

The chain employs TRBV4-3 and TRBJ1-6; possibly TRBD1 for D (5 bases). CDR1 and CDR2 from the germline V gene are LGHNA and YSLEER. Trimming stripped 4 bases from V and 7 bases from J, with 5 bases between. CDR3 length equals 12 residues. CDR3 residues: CASSPGNSPLHF. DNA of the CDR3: TGCGCCAGCAGCCCAGGGAATTCACCCCTCCACTTT.

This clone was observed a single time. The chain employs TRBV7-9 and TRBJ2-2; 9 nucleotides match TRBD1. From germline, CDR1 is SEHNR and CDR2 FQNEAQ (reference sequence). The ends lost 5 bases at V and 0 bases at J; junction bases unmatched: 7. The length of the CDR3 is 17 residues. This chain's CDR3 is CASSPDRDRANTGELFF. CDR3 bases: TGTGCCAGCAGCCCCGACCGGGACAGGGCGAACACCGGGGAGCTGTTTTTT.

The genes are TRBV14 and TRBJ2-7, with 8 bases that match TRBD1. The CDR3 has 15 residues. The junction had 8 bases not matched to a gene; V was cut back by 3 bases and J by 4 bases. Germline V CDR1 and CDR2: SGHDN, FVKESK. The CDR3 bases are TGTGCCAGCAGCCAGCTCGGACAGGGCTTTTACGAGCAGTACTTC. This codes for CASSQLGQGFYEQYF.